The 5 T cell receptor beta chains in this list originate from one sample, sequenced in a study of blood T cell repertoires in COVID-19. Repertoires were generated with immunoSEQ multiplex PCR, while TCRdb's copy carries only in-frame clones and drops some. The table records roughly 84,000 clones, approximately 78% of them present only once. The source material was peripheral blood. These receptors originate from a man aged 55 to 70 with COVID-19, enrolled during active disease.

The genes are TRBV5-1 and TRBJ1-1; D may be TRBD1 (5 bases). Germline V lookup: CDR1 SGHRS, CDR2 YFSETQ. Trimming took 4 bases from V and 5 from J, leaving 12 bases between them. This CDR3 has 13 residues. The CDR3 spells CASSLGGATEAFF. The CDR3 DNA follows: TGCGCCAGCAGCCTAGGTGGGGCAACTGAAGCTTTCTTT.

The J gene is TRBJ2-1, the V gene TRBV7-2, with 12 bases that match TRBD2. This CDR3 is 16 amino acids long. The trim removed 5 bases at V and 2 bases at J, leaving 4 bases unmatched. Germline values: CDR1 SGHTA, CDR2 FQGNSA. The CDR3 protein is CASSPRTSGAYNEQFF. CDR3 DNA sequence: TGTGCCAGCAGCCCGCGGACTAGCGGGGCCTACAATGAGCAGTTCTTC.

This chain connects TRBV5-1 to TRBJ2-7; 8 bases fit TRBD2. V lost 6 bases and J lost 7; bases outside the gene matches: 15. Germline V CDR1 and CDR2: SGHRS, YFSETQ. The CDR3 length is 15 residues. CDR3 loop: CASTKPAGGREEQYF. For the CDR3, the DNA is TGCGCCAGCACGAAACCCGCGGGGGGACGGGAGGAGCAGTACTTC.

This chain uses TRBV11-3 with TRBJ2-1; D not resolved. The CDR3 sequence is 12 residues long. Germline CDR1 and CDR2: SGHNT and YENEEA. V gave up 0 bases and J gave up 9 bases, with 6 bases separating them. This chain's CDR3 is CASSLESGEQFF. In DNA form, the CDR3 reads TGTGCCAGCAGCTTAGAATCCGGTGAGCAGTTCTTC.

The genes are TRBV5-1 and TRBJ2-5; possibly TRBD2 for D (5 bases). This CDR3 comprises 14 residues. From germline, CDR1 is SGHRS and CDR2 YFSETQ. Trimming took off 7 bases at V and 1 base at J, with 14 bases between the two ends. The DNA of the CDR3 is TGCGCCAGCCGACTACCGGAGCCCCAAGAGACCCAGTACTTC. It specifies CASRLPEPQETQYF.